The clone carrying this TCR beta chain was counted at least ten times. The antigen remains unidentified. Unique molecular identifiers were used to barcode this TCRbeta library. TCRdb recomputed calls from the PCR reads with MiXCR, one row per CDR3 protein. This table has 200,000 to 250,000 distinct CDR3 sequences, 11% appearing once. The record originates from a study of T-cell reconstitution after alpha-beta-depleted transplantation in children. Findings and caveats of the study: Diversity of TCRbeta at day 60 was high in some patients, arising from surviving recipient T cells and thymic progenitors. It was newly produced T cells that mostly accounted for T-cell counts and diversity one year after transplant.

V was shortened by 6 bases and J by 0 bases, with 12 bases between the two germline ends. Looked up from germline, CDR1 is DFQATT and CDR2 is SNEGSKA (reference sequence). This CDR3 region has 14 residues. This TCR came from a child less than two years old with acute myeloid leukemia, due to receive a stem cell transplant. V and J are TRBV20-1 and TRBJ2-4, with a weak D call TRBD2 (5 bases). Source: PBMCs, taken before TCRalphabeta/CD19-depleted stem cell transplant. The CDR3 nucleotides are TGCAGTGCCCTACTCCGGGAAGCCAAAAACATTCAGTACTTC. This translates into CSALLREAKNIQYF.